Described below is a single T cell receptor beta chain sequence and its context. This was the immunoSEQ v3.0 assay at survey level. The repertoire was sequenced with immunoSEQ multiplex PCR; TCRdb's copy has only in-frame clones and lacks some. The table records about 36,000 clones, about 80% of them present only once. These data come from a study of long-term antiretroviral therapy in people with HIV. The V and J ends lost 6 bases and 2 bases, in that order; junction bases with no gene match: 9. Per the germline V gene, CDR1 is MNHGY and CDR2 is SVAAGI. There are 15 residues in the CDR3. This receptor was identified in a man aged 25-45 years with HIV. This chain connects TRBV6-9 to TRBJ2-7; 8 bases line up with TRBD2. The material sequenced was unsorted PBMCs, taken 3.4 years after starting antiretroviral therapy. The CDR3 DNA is TGTGCCAGCAGGCCCCCGGTAGCGGGAACCTACGAGCAGTACTTC. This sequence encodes CASRPPVAGTYEQYF.